Sequencing of this T cell receptor beta chain was carried out in a study of low-dose radiotherapy and immunotherapy resistance in tumors. TRAV- and TRBV-specific primers, spanning alpha and beta chains, primed first-strand cDNA. TCRs underwent 20 PCR cycles of amplification with a constant-region primer and V-primer adapter. TCRdb ran MiXCR on the reads and lists one entry per CDR3 protein. The table lists about 35,000 distinct CDR3 sequences, roughly 20% of them singletons. CDR3 length: 16 amino acids. Germline assignment: CDR1 SGHRS and CDR2 YFSETQ. Trimming at V came to 2 bases and at J to 5 bases, leaving 9 bases not matched to a gene. This clonotype was seen many times. Specified time point: after trial treatment. As to treatment: LDRT plus nivolumab, ipilimumab, low-dose cyclophosphamide and aspirin (RACIN trial).

The material sequenced was PBMCs, taken after low-dose radiotherapy plus immunotherapy. The chain has TRBV5-1 and TRBJ2-1; 8 positions agree with TRBD2. This receptor was identified in a female donor with ovarian cancer. The CDR3 loop reads CASSFRTGGPHNEQFF. CDR3 DNA: TGCGCCAGCAGCTTCAGAACGGGGGGGCCTCACAATGAGCAGTTCTTC.